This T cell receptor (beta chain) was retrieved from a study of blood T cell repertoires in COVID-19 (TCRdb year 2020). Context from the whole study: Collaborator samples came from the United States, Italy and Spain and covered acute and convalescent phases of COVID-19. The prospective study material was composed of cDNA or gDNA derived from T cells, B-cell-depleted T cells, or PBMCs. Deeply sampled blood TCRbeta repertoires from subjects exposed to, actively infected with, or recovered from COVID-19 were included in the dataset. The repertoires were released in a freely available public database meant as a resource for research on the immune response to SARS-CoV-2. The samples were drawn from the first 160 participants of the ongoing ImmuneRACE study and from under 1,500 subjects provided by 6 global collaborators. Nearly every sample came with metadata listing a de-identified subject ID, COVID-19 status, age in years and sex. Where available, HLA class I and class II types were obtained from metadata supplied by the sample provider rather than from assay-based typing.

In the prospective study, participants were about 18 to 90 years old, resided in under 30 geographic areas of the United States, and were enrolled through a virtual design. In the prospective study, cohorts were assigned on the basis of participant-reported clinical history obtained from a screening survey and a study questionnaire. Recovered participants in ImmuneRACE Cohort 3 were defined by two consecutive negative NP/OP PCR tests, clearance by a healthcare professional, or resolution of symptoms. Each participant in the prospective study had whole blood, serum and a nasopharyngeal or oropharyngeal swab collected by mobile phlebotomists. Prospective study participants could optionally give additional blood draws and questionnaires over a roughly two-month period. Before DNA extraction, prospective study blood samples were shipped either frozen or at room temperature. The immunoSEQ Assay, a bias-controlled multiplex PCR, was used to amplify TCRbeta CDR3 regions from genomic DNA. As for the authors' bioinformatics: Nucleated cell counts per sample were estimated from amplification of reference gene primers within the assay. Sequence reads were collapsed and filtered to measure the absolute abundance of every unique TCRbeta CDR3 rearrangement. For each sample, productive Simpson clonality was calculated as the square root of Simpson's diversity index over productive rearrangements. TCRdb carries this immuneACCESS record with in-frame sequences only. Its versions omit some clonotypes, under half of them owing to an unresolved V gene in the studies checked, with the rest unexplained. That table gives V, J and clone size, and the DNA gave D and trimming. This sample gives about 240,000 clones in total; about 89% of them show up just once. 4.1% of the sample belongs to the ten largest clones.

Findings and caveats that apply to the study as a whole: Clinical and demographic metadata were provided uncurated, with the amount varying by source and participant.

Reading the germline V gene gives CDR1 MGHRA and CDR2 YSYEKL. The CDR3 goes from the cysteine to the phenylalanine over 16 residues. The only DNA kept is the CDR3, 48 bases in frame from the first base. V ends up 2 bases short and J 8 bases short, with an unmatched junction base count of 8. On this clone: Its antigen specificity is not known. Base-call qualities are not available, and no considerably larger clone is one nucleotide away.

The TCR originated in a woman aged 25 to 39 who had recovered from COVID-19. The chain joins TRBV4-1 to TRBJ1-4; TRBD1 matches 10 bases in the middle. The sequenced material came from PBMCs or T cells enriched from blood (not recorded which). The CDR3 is CASSQLGTGEEEKLFF. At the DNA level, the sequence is TGCGCCAGCAGCCAACTGGGGACAGGGGAGGAAGAAAAACTGTTTTTT.